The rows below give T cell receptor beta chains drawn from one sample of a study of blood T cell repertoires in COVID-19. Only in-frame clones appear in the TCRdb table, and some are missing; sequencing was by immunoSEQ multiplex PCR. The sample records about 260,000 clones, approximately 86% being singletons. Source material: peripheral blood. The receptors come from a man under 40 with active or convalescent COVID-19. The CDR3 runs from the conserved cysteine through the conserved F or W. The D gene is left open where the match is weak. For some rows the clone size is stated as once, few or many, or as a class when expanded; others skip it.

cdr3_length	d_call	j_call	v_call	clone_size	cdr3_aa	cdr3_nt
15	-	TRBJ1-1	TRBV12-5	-	CASGLVAGENTEAFF	TGTGCTAGTGGTTTGGTAGCGGGCGAGAACACTGAAGCTTTCTTT
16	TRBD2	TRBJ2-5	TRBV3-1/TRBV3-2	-	CASSPGVAGGPETQYF	TGTGCCAGCAGCCCGGGAGTAGCGGGGGGGCCGGAGACCCAGTACTTC
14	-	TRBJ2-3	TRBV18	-	CASSPTLGADTQYF	TGTGCCAGCTCACCAACGCTAGGAGCAGATACGCAGTATTTT
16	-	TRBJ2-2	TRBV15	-	CATSRDIATNTGELFF	TGTGCCACCAGCAGAGATATAGCAACGAACACCGGGGAGCTGTTTTTT
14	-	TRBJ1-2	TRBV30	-	CAWSVYLGRDGYTF	TGTGCCTGGAGTGTATATTTGGGCAGGGATGGCTACACCTTC
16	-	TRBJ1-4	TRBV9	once	CASTPGRGGVNEKLFF	TGTGCCAGCACCCCCGGAAGAGGAGGTGTTAATGAAAAACTGTTTTTT
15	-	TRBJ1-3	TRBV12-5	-	CASGPKGLVGNTIYF	TGTGCTAGTGGTCCAAAGGGGTTAGTAGGAAACACCATATATTTT
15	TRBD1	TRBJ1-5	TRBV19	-	CASSMRDRGFQPQHF	TGTGCCAGTAGTATGCGGGACAGGGGTTTTCAGCCCCAGCATTTT
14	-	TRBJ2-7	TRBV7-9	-	CASSLAGGNYEQYF	TGTGCCAGCAGCTTAGCGGGGGGAAACTACGAGCAGTACTTC
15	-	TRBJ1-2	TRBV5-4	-	CASSSSSFSLIGYTF	TGTGCCAGCAGCTCGTCCTCGTTCAGTTTGATCGGCTACACCTTC
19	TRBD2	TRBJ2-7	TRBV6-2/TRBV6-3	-	CASSRASGGTGGPPYEQYF	TGTGCCAGCAGTCGTGCTAGCGGGGGGACGGGAGGTCCGCCGTACGAGCAGTACTTC
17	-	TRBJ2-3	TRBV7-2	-	CASSLVSGNSAANTQYF	TGTGCCAGCAGCTTAGTATCGGGGAATAGCGCGGCCAATACGCAGTATTTT
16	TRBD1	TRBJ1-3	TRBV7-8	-	CASSSLEGAGGNTIYF	TGTGCCAGCAGCTCTCTGGAGGGGGCGGGAGGAAACACCATATATTTT
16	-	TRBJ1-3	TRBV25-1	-	CASSDPRQLSGNTIYF	TGTGCCAGCAGTGACCCGAGACAGCTCTCTGGAAACACCATATATTTT
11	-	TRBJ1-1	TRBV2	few	CAKGGNTEAFF	TGTGCTAAAGGGGGGAACACTGAAGCTTTCTTT
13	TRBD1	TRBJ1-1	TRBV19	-	CATAGTGITEAFF	TGTGCCACCGCCGGGACAGGGATCACTGAAGCTTTCTTT
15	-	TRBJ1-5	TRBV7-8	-	CASSLTPMGYQPQHF	TGTGCCAGCAGCTTAACCCCCATGGGCTATCAGCCCCAGCATTTT
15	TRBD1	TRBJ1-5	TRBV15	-	CATSRDLGTGRPQHF	TGTGCCACCAGCAGAGATCTGGGGACAGGGAGGCCCCAGCATTTT
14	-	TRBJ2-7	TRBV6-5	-	CASSMGLRLYEQYF	TGTGCCAGCAGTATGGGACTGCGCCTCTACGAGCAGTACTTC
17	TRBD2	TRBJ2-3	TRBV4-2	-	CASSQDAGGASGDTQYF	TGTGCCAGCAGCCAAGATGCCGGGGGGGCCTCTGGAGATACGCAGTATTTT
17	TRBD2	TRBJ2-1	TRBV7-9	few	CASSRTSGGAISSEQFF	TGTGCCAGCAGCCGGACTAGCGGGGGGGCCATTTCTAGTGAGCAGTTCTTC
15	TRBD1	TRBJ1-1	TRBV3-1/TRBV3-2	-	CASSQEPSTGNGGFF	TGTGCCAGCAGCCAAGAACCCTCGACAGGGAATGGGGGTTTCTTT
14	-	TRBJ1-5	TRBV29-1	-	CSVHTGGGGQPQHF	TGCAGCGTGCACACCGGGGGGGGAGGTCAGCCCCAGCATTTT
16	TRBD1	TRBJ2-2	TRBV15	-	CATSRDQGAITGELFF	TGTGCCACCAGCAGAGATCAGGGGGCGATAACCGGGGAGCTGTTTTTT
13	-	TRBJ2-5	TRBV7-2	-	CASSPTPAGTQYF	TGTGCCAGCAGCCCAACCCCAGCGGGGACCCAGTACTTC
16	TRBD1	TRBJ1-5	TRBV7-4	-	CASSPILDRDSQPQHF	TGTGCCAGCAGCCCAATCCTCGACAGGGACTCCCAGCCCCAGCATTTT
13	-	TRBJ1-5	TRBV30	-	CAWSSDSNQPQHF	TGTGCCTGGAGCTCGGACAGCAACCAGCCCCAGCATTTT
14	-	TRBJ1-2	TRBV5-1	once	CASSAQNLGYGYTF	TGCGCCAGCAGCGCACAGAACCTCGGCTATGGCTACACCTTC
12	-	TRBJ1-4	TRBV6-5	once	CASSLGTKELFF	TGTGCCAGCAGTCTTGGGACAAAGGAACTGTTTTTT
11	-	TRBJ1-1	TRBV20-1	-	CSGPGYTEAFF	TGCAGTGGACCGGGGTACACTGAAGCTTTCTTT
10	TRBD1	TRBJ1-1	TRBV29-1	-	CSGGQGKAFF	TGCAGCGGCGGACAGGGCAAAGCTTTCTTT
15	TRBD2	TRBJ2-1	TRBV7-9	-	CASSPRGGGNNEQFF	TGTGCCAGCAGCCCAAGGGGCGGGGGAAACAATGAGCAGTTCTTC
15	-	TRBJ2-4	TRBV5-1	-	CASSETQGPKNIQYF	TGCGCCAGCAGCGAGACACAGGGACCCAAAAACATTCAGTACTTC
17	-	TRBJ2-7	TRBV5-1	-	CASSLFSLGLTPDEQYF	TGCGCCAGCAGCTTGTTCAGTCTTGGACTAACGCCCGACGAGCAGTACTTC
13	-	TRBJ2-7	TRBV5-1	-	CASSLENRDEQYF	TGCGCCAGCAGCTTAGAAAACAGGGACGAGCAGTACTTC
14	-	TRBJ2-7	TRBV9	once	CASSLSSSNYEQYF	TGTGCCAGCAGCCTTAGCAGTAGTAACTACGAGCAGTACTTC
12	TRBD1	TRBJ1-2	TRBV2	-	CASSMDRVSYTF	TGTGCCAGCAGTATGGACAGGGTTTCCTACACCTTC
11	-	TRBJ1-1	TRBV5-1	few	CASSLGSEAFF	TGCGCCAGCAGCTTGGGGAGTGAAGCTTTCTTT
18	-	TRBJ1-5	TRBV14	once	CASSQKGLSLYSNQPQHF	TGTGCCAGCAGCCAAAAGGGACTGTCTCTCTATAGCAATCAGCCCCAGCATTTT
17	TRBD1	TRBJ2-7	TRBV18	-	CASSPLGAGTDSYEQYF	TGTGCCAGCTCACCACTGGGGGCCGGGACAGACTCCTACGAGCAGTACTTC
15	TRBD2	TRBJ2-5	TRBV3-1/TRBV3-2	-	CASSRGGGAGETQYF	TGTGCCAGCAGCCGTGGCGGGGGGGCCGGGGAGACCCAGTACTTC
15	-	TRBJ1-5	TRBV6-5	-	CASSSGFAFNQPQHF	TGTGCCAGCAGTTCAGGGTTTGCCTTCAATCAGCCCCAGCATTTT
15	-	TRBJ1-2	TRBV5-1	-	CASSLEAGDLDGYTF	TGCGCCAGCAGCTTGGAGGCCGGGGATTTAGATGGCTACACCTTC
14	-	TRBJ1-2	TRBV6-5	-	CASSYSRQAYGYTF	TGTGCCAGCAGTTACTCGAGACAGGCCTATGGCTACACCTTC
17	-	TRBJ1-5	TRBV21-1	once	CASSKQGAYLSNQPQHF	TGTGCCAGCAGCAAACAGGGGGCCTATTTGAGCAATCAGCCCCAGCATTTT
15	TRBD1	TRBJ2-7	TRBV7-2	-	CASSWPGQVSYEQYF	TGTGCCAGCAGCTGGCCGGGACAGGTTTCCTACGAGCAGTACTTC
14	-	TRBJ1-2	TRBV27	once	CASSFAGVGYGYTF	TGTGCCAGCAGTTTCGCAGGTGTTGGCTATGGCTACACCTTC